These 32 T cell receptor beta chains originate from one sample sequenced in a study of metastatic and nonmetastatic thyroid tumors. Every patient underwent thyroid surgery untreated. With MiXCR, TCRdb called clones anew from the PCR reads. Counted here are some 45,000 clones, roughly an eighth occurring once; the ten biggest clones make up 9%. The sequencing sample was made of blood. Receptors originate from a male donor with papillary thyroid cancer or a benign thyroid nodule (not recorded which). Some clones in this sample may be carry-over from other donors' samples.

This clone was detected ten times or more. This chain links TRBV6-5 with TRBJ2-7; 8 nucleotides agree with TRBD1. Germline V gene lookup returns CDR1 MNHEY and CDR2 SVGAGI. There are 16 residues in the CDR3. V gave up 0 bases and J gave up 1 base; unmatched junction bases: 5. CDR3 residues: CASSYSRGQESYEQYF. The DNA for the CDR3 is TGTGCCAGCAGTTACTCGAGGGGACAGGAGTCCTACGAGCAGTACTTC.

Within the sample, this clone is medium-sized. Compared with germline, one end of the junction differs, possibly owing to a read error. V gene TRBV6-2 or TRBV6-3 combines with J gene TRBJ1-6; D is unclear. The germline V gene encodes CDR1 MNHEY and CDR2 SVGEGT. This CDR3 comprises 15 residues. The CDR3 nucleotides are TGTGCCAGCAGTTACAGGACGGGGATTAATTCGCCCCTCCACTTT. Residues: CASSYRTGINSPLHF.

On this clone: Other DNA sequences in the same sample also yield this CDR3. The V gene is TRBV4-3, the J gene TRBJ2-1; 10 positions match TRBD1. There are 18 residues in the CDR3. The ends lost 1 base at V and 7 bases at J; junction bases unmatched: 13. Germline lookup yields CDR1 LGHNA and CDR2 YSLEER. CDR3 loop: CASSQAPDRGGFGNEQFF. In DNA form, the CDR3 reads TGCGCCAGCAGCCAAGCCCCGGACAGGGGGGGCTTTGGTAATGAGCAGTTCTTC.

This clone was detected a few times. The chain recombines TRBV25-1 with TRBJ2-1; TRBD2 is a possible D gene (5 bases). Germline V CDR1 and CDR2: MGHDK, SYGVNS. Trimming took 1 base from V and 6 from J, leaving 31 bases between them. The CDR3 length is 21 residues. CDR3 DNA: TGTGCCAGCAGTGAATCGGTGGTATGGCGGGTCCAGAAGGGCGGAAGCAATGAGCAGTTCTTC. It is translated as CASSESVVWRVQKGGSNEQFF.

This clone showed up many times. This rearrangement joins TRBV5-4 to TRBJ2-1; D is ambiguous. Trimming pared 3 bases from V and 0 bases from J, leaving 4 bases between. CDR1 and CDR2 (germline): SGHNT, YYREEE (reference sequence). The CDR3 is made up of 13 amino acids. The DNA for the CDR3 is TGTGCCAGCAGCTCAAGCTCCTACAATGAGCAGTTCTTC. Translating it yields CASSSSSYNEQFF.

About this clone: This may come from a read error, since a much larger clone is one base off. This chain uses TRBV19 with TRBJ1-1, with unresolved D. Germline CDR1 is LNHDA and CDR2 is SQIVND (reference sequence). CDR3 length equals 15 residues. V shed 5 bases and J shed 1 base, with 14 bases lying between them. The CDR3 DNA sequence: TGTGCCAGTAGTGGAGTAGCAGGACGGAACACTGAAGCTTTCTTT. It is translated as CASSGVAGRNTEAFF.

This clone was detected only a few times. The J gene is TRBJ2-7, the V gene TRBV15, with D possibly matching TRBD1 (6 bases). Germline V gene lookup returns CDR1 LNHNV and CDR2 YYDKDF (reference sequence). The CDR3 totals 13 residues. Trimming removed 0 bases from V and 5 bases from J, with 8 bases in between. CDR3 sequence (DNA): TGTGCCACCAGCAGAGATCACAGGGACGAGCAGTACTTC. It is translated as CATSRDHRDEQYF.

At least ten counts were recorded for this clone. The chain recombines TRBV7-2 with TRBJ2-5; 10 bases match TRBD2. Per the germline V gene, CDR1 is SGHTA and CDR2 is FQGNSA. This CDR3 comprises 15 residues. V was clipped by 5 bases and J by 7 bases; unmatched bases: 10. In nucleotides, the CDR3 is TGTGCCAGCAGCGTCACTAGCGGGGCTTTGGGGACCCAGTACTTC. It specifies CASSVTSGALGTQYF.

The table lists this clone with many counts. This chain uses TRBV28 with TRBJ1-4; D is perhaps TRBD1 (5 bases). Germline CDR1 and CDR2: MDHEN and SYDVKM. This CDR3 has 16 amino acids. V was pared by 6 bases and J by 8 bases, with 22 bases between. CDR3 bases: TGTGCCAGCAGACAATGGGGCGGAGGGACTGGCGAAAAACTGTTTTTT. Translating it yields CASRQWGGGTGEKLFF. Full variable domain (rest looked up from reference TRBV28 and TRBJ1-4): DVKVTQSSRYLVKRTGEKVFLECVQDMDHENMFWYRQDPGLGLRLIYFSYDVKMKEKGDIPEGYSVSREKKERFSLILESASTNQTSMYLCASRQWGGGTGEKLFFGSGTQLSVL.

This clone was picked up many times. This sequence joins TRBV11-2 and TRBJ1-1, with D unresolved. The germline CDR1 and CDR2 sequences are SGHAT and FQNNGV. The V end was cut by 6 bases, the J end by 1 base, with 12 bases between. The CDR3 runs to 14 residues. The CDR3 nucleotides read TGTGCCAGCAGATCCGTGACGGCGAACACTGAAGCTTTCTTT. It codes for CASRSVTANTEAFF.

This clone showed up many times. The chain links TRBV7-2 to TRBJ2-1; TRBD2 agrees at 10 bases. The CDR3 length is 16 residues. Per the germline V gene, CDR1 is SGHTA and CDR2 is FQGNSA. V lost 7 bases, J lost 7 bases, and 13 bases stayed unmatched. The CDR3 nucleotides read TGTGCCAGCATCCCCGGAGGGCTAGCGGGAGTGAATGAGCAGTTCTTC. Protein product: CASIPGGLAGVNEQFF.

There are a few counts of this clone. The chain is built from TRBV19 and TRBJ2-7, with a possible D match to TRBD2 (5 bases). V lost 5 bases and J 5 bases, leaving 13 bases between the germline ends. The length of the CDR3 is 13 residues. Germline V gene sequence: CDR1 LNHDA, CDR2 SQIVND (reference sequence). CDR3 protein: CASSPTNRDEQYF. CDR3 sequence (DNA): TGTGCCAGTAGTCCGACTAATCGGGACGAGCAGTACTTC.

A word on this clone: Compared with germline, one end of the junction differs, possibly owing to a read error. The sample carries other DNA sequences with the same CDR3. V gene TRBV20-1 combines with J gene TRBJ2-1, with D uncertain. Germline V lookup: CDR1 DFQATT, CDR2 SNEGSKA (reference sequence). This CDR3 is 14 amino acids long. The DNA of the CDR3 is TGCAGTGCTAGAGATTTTGGCGGAGACAACGAGCAGTTCTTC. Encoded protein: CSARDFGGDNEQFF.

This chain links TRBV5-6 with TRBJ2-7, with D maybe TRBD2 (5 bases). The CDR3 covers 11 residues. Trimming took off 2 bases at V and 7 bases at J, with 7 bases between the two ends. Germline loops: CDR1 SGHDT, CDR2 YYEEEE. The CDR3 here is CASSFGGEQYF. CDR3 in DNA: TGTGCCAGCAGCTTTGGCGGGGAGCAGTACTTC.

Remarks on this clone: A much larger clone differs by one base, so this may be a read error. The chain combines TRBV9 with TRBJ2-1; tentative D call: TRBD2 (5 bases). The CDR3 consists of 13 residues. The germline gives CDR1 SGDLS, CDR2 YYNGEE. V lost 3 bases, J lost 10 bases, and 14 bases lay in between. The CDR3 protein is CASSGSSSGEQFF. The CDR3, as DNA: TGTGCCAGCAGCGGGAGTTCCTCGGGGGAGCAGTTCTTC.

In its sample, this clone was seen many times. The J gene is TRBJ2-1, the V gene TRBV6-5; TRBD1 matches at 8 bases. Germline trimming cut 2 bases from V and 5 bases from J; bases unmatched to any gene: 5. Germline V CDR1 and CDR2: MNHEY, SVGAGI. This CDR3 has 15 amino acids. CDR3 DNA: TGTGCCAGCAGTTACGAGGGACAGGCCGACAATGAGCAGTTCTTC. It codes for CASSYEGQADNEQFF.

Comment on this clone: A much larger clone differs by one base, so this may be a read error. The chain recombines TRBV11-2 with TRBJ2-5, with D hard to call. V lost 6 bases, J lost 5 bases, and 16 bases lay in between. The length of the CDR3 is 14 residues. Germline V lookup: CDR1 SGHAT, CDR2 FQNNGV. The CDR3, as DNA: TGTGCCAGCAGGGTCTGGGGTAATCCGGAGACCCAGTACTTC. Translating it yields CASRVWGNPETQYF.

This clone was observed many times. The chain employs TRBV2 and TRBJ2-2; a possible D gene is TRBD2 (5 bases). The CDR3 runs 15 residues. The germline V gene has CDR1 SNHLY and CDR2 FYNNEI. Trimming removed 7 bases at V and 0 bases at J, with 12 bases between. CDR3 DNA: TGTGCCAGCAAACTAGTGGATACGAACACCGGGGAGCTGTTTTTT. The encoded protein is CASKLVDTNTGELFF.

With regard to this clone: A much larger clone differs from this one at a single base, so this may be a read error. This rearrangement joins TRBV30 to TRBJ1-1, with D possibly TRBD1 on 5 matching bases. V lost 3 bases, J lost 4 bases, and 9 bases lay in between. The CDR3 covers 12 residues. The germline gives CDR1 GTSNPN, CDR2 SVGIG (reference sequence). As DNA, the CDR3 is TGTGCCTGGAGGACAGTGGCCACTGAAGCTTTCTTT. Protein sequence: CAWRTVATEAFF.

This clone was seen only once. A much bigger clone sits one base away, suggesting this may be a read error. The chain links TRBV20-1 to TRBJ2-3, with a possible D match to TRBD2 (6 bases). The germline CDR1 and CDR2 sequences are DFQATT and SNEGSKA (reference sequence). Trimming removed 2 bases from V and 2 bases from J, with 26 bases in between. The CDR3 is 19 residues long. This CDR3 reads CSARRPDRGWRAFTDTQYF. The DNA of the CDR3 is TGCAGTGCTAGACGCCCCGATAGGGGCTGGAGGGCCTTCACAGATACGCAGTATTTT.

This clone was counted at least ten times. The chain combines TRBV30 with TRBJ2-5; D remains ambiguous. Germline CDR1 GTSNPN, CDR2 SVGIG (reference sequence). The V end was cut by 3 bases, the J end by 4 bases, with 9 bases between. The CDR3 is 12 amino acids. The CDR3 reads CAWRGPPETQYF. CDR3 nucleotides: TGTGCCTGGAGAGGGCCACCAGAGACCCAGTACTTC.

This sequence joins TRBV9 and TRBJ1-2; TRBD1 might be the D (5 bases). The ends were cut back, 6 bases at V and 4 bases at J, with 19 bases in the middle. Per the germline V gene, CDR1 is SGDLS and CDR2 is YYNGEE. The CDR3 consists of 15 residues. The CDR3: CASIVDSGTAYGYTF. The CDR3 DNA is TGTGCCAGCATCGTCGACTCCGGGACGGCCTATGGCTACACCTTC.

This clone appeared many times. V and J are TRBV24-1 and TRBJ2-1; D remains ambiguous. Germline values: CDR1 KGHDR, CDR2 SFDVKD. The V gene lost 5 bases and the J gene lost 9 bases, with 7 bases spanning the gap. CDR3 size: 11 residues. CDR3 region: CATSGPGEQFF. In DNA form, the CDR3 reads TGTGCCACCAGTGGCCCCGGTGAGCAGTTCTTC.

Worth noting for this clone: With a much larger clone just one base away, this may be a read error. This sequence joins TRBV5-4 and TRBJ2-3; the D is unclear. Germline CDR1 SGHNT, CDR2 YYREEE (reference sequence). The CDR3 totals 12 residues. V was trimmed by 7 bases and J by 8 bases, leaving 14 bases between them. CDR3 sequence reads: CASRLSLGTQYF. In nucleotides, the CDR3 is TGTGCCAGCCGACTGTCGTTGGGTACGCAGTATTTT.

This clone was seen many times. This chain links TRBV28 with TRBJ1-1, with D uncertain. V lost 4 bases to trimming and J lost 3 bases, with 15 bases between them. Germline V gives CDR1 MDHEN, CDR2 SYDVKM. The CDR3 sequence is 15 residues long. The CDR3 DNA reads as TGTGCCAGCAGTTCAAATGGCAGGCCAGACACTGAAGCTTTCTTT. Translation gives CASSSNGRPDTEAFF.

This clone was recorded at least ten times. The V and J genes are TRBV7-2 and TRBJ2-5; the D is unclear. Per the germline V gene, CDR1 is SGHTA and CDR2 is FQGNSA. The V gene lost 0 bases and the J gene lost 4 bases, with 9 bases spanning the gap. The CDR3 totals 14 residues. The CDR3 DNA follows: TGTGCCAGCAGCTTAGCTCTAGGTAGAGAGACCCAGTACTTC. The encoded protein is CASSLALGRETQYF. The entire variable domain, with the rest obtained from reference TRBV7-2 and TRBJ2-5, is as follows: GAGVSQSPSNKVTEKGKDVELRCDPISGHTALYWYRQSLGQGLEFLIYFQGNSAPDKSGLPSDRFSAERTGGSVSTLTIQRTQQEDSAVYLCASSLALGRETQYFGPGTRLLVL.

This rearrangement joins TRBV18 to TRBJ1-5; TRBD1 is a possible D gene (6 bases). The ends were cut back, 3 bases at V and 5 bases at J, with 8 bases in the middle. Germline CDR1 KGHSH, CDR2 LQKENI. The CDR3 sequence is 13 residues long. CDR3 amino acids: CASSPRQDQPQHF. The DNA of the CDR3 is TGTGCCAGCTCACCGCGACAGGATCAGCCCCAGCATTTT.

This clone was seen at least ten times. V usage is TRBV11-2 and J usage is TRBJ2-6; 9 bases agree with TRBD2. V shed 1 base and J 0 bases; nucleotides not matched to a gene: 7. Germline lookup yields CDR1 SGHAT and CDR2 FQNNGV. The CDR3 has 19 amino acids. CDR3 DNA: TGTGCCAGCAGCTTAGTAGGCGGGAGGGCCCGCTCTGGGGCCAACGTCCTGACTTTC. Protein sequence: CASSLVGGRARSGANVLTF.

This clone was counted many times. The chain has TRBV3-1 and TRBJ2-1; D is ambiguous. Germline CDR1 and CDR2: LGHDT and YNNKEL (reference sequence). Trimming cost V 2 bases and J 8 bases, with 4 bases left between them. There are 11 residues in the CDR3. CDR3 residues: CASSQWHEQFF. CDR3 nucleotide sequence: TGTGCCAGCAGCCAATGGCATGAGCAGTTCTTC.

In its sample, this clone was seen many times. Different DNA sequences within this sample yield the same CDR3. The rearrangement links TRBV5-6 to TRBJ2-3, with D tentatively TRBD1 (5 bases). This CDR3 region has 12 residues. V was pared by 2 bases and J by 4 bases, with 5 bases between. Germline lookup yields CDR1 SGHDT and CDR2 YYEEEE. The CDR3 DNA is TGTGCCAGCAGCTTAGGGGCAGATACGCAGTATTTT. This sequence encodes CASSLGADTQYF.

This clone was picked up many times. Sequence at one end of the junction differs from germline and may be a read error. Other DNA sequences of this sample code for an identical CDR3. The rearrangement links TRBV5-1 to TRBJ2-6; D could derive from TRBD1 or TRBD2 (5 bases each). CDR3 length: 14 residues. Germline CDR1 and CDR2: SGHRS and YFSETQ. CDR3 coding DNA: TGCGCCACCATGAGGGGCTCTGGGGCCAACGTCCTGACCTTC. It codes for CATMRGSGANVLTF. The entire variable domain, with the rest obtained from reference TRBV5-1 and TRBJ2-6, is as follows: KAGVTQTPRYLIKTRGQQVTLSCSPISGHRSVSWYQQTPGQGLQFLFEYFSETQRNKGNFPGRFSGRQFSNSRSEMNVSTLELGDSALYLCATMRGSGANVLTFGAGSRLTVL.

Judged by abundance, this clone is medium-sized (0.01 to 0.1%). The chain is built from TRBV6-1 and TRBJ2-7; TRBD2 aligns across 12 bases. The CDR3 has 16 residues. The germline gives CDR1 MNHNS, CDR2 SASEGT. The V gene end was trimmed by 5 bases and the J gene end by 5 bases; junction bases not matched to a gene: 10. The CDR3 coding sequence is TGTGCCAGCAGTTCACAAAGACTAGCGGGAGACCACGAGCAGTACTTC. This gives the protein CASSSQRLAGDHEQYF.